This TCR beta chain was sequenced in a study of molecular identifiers for immune sequencing clone quantification. The CDR3 loop spans 15 amino acids. TCRdb reprocessed the PCR reads with MiXCR, giving one entry per CDR3 protein. Here the sample spans approximately 9,400 distinct CDR3 sequences, 20% to 25% being singletons. This clonotype was seen repeatedly, ten times or more. Sorting captured naive CD8 T cells as CD8+CD4-CCR7+CD45RA+. The specimen was naive CD8+ T cells from blood, with Jurkat cell RNA spiked in. Subset: FACS-sorted CD8+CD4-CCR7+CD45RA+ naive T cells. The chain has TRBV21-1 and TRBJ2-2; the table names TRBD2, a call not compared with the DNA. TRBV21-1 counts as a pseudogene. The clonotype was recovered from a human donor in good health. Some libraries in this study had Jurkat cell RNA spiked in. The CDR3 nucleotides read TGTGCCAGCAGCAAAACTAGCCAGCCCCCCAGGGAGCTGTTTTTT. Translated, it gives CASSKTSQPPRELFF.